The 4 T cell receptor beta chains presented below share a single source sample, sequenced in a study of blood T cell repertoires in COVID-19. Here immunoSEQ multiplex PCR was the method, and the copy in TCRdb shows in-frame clones only, minus some. The sample carries under 200,000 clones, 80% to 90% recorded once. Input material: peripheral blood. These receptors were obtained from a man between 60 and 75 years old with acute or convalescent COVID-19.

The rearrangement uses TRBV19 and TRBJ1-2; 11 bases agree with TRBD1. This CDR3 spans 15 amino acids. Germline V lookup: CDR1 LNHDA, CDR2 SQIVND (reference sequence). V lost 5 bases and J lost 3; bases outside the gene matches: 5. CDR3 in amino acids: CASSAGQGEDYGYTF. CDR3 DNA: TGTGCCAGTAGTGCGGGACAGGGGGAGGACTATGGCTACACCTTC.

V usage is TRBV5-1 and J usage is TRBJ2-1; a weak D match, TRBD2 (5 bases). Trimming cost V 2 bases and J 2 bases, with 11 bases left between them. The germline V gene has CDR1 SGHRS and CDR2 YFSETQ. The CDR3 extends over 15 amino acids. CDR3 amino acids: CASSFDPGTYNEQFF. The CDR3 DNA follows: TGCGCCAGCAGCTTCGATCCGGGAACCTACAATGAGCAGTTCTTC.

The chain combines TRBV30 with TRBJ2-1, with D possibly TRBD2 on 5 matching bases. This CDR3 is 15 amino acids long. Germline values: CDR1 GTSNPN, CDR2 SVGIG (reference sequence). Trimming took off 2 bases at V and 3 bases at J, with 14 bases between the two ends. The CDR3 DNA follows: TGTGCCTGGAGTAAGAGGAAGCGGTACTACAATGAGCAGTTCTTC. It yields the protein CAWSKRKRYYNEQFF.

The V call is TRBV2, the J call TRBJ2-1; TRBD2 matches 8 bases. Germline V gene sequence: CDR1 SNHLY, CDR2 FYNNEI. The ends lost 4 bases at V and 9 bases at J; junction bases unmatched: 8. This CDR3 region has 14 residues. The CDR3 here is CASSVALADPEQFF. The CDR3 DNA reads as TGTGCCAGCAGTGTTGCACTAGCGGACCCTGAGCAGTTCTTC.